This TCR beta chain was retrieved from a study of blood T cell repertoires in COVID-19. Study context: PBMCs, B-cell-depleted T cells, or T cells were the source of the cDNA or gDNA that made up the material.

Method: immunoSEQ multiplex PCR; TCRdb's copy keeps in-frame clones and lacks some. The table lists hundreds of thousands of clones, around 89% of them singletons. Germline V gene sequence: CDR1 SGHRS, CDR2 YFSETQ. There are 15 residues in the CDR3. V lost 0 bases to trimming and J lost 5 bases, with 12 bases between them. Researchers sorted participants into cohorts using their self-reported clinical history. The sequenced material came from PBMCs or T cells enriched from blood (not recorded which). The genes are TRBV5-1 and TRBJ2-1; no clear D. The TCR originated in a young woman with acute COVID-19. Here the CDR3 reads CASSLGPVSDNEQFF. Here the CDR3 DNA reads TGCGCCAGCAGCTTGGGCCCGGTTAGTGACAATGAGCAGTTCTTC.